The 19 T cell receptor beta chains listed next were all sequenced from one sample in a study of blood T cell repertoires in COVID-19. TCRdb keeps only in-frame clones here, not all; method: immunoSEQ multiplex PCR. The sample yields fewer than 300,000 clones, 75% to 95% seen once. The sample consisted of PBMCs or T cells enriched from blood (not recorded which). These receptors came from a woman in her twenties or thirties who had recovered from COVID-19.

The rearrangement uses TRBV4-1 and TRBJ1-3; D gene unclear. This CDR3 region has 16 residues. The germline V and J ends were trimmed by 0 bases and 0 bases, with 9 bases remaining between them. CDR1 MGHRA and CDR2 YSYEKL come from the germline V gene. CDR3 bases: TGCGCCAGCAGCCAAGATCCAGACAACTCTGGAAACACCATATATTTT. Protein product: CASSQDPDNSGNTIYF.

The V and J genes are TRBV5-6 and TRBJ1-4; weak D call: TRBD1 (6 bases). CDR1 and CDR2 from the germline V gene are SGHDT and YYEEEE. This CDR3 is built from 15 residues. V was clipped by 1 base and J by 1 base, with 8 bases between them. The CDR3 DNA follows: TGTGCCAGCAGCTTGCTACAGGGAACTAATGAAAAACTGTTTTTT. Residues: CASSLLQGTNEKLFF.

This sequence joins TRBV7-9 and TRBJ1-5, with TRBD1 as a possible D gene (5 bases). Germline loops: CDR1 SEHNR, CDR2 FQNEAQ (reference sequence). The CDR3 consists of 13 residues. V was trimmed by 5 bases and J by 5 bases, leaving 10 bases between them. DNA for the CDR3: TGTGCCAGCAGCCTCGGGGGACATCAGCCCCAGCATTTT. Residues: CASSLGGHQPQHF.

The chain carries TRBV5-1 and TRBJ2-1; D perhaps matches TRBD2 (5 bases). The CDR3 consists of 15 residues. Trimming took off 0 bases at V and 7 bases at J, with 14 bases between the two ends. The germline CDR1 and CDR2 sequences are SGHRS and YFSETQ. The CDR3 protein is CASSLAPGMGNEQFF. The CDR3 DNA reads TGCGCCAGCAGCTTGGCCCCGGGGATGGGAAATGAGCAGTTCTTC.

The rearrangement uses TRBV28 and TRBJ2-3; 7 nucleotides match TRBD2. The V segment lost 7 bases and the J segment 1 base; nucleotides outside the gene matches: 8. CDR1 is MDHEN, CDR2 SYDVKM, per germline. CDR3 length: 15 residues. The CDR3 coding sequence is TGTGCCAGCAACCCTCGGGGGGACGGCACAGATACGCAGTATTTT. It specifies CASNPRGDGTDTQYF.

In its sample, this clone was seen a few times. The gene calls are TRBV2 and TRBJ1-5; D possibly corresponds to TRBD1 (6 bases). The CDR3 is 16 amino acids. V lost 6 bases, J lost 0 bases, and 15 bases lay in between. Germline V CDR1 and CDR2: SNHLY, FYNNEI. In DNA, the CDR3 is TGTGCCAGCAGAACAAGCAGGGGTTATAGCAATCAGCCCCAGCATTTT. Protein sequence: CASRTSRGYSNQPQHF. Based on the CDR3 plus reference TRBV2 and TRBJ1-5, the full variable domain is EPEVTQTPSHQVTQMGQEVILRCVPISNHLYFYWYRQILGQKVEFLVSFYNNEISEKSEIFDDQFSVERPDGSNFTLKIRSTKLEDSAMYFCASRTSRGYSNQPQHFGDGTRLSIL.

This chain links TRBV10-2 with TRBJ1-1, with D unclear. The V end was cut by 8 bases, the J end by 2 bases, with 15 bases between. This CDR3 has 14 amino acids. Germline V lookup: CDR1 WSHSY, CDR2 SAAADI. This CDR3 is CASRSGIFNTEAFF. DNA of the CDR3: TGCGCCAGCCGATCGGGGATCTTTAACACTGAAGCTTTCTTT.

In nucleotides, the CDR3 is TGTGCCAGCAGACAAGGACTAGCGGGGAGAACAGATACGCAGTATTTT. As protein: CASRQGLAGRTDTQYF. The chain employs TRBV5-8 and TRBJ2-3; 12 bases align to TRBD2. The V and J ends lost 5 bases and 3 bases, in that order; junction bases with no gene match: 7. Germline CDR1 is SGHTS and CDR2 is YDEGEE. The CDR3 is made up of 16 amino acids.

CDR3 residues: CASSIMPDNSPLHF. In DNA, the CDR3 is TGTGCCAGTAGTATAATGCCGGATAATTCACCCCTCCACTTT. The chain employs TRBV19 and TRBJ1-6; D call uncertain. CDR1 is LNHDA, CDR2 SQIVND, per germline (reference sequence). V lost 2 bases to trimming and J lost 5 bases, with 7 bases between them. The CDR3 runs to 14 residues.

The DNA of the CDR3 is TGTGCCAGCAGAGGACAGGGGTTACCTGAAGCTTTCTTT. This codes for CASRGQGLPEAFF. V is TRBV12-3 or TRBV12-4 and J is TRBJ1-1; 9 bases map to TRBD1. The CDR3 has 13 residues. The V gene end was trimmed by 6 bases and the J gene end by 6 bases; junction bases not matched to a gene: 5.

This clone was seen just once. The chain has TRBV30 and TRBJ1-1; D is perhaps TRBD1 (6 bases). The V gene's germline CDR1 is GTSNPN and CDR2 SVGIG (reference sequence). The CDR3 runs 14 residues. Deletions cut 2 bases from V and 9 bases from J, with 19 bases between. The CDR3 loop reads CAWSREQGPPKAFF. The CDR3 nucleotides are TGTGCCTGGAGTAGGGAACAGGGCCCTCCCAAAGCTTTCTTT.

The rearrangement uses TRBV2 and TRBJ1-1; the D is unclear. The V end was cut by 6 bases, the J end by 1 base, with 9 bases between. The germline gives CDR1 SNHLY, CDR2 FYNNEI. The CDR3 covers 13 residues. The CDR3 here is CASRGDGNTEAFF. The CDR3 nucleotides read TGTGCCAGCAGGGGAGACGGGAACACTGAAGCTTTCTTT.

The CDR3 bases are TGTGCCAGCAGCCTATTGGAGGGTACGGACGCGTTTGTCACCGACGAGCAGTTCTTC. Translating it yields CASSLLEGTDAFVTDEQFF. The chain employs TRBV7-9 and TRBJ2-1; possible D gene TRBD2, 6 bases. V was cut by 5 bases and J by 10 bases, with 33 bases left in between. The CDR3 has 19 amino acids. In germline, CDR1 is SEHNR, CDR2 FQNEAQ (reference sequence).

The rearrangement uses TRBV6-5 and TRBJ2-7; D is perhaps TRBD2 (6 bases). This CDR3 has 12 residues. V gave up 7 bases and J gave up 3 bases, with 10 bases separating them. The germline gives CDR1 MNHEY, CDR2 SVGAGI. The CDR3 DNA is TGTGCCAGCACGAGTAGCGGCTACGAGCAGTACTTC. Its protein product is CASTSSGYEQYF.

The genes are TRBV10-1 and TRBJ2-2; D is uncertain. Germline lookup yields CDR1 WNHNN and CDR2 SYGVQD (reference sequence). The CDR3 has 15 amino acids. The V gene lost 0 bases and the J gene lost 0 bases, with 5 bases spanning the gap. CDR3 in amino acids: CASSESDSNTGELFF. For the CDR3, the DNA is TGCGCCAGCAGTGAGTCCGACTCGAACACCGGGGAGCTGTTTTTT.

V usage is TRBV4-3 and J usage is TRBJ2-2; D ambiguous. The ends were cut back, 0 bases at V and 4 bases at J, with 9 bases in the middle. This CDR3 contains 15 residues. Germline CDR1 reads LGHNA; CDR2 reads YSLEER. The CDR3 region has the DNA TGCGCCAGCAGCCAAGAGGCAACGGGCACCGGGGAGCTGTTTTTT. Protein: CASSQEATGTGELFF.

This chain connects TRBV28 to TRBJ2-7, with a weak D call TRBD1 (6 bases). This CDR3 has 18 residues. Germline V gene sequence: CDR1 MDHEN, CDR2 SYDVKM. The V end lost 5 bases, the J end lost 0 bases, and 23 bases lay between the germline ends. The CDR3 loop is CASSPPIYRDMISYEQYF. As DNA, the CDR3 is TGTGCCAGCAGTCCCCCGATTTACCGGGACATGATCTCCTACGAGCAGTACTTC. The full variable domain, in which reference TRBV28 and TRBJ2-7 provide the parts outside the CDR3, is DVKVTQSSRYLVKRTGEKVFLECVQDMDHENMFWYRQDPGLGLRLIYFSYDVKMKEKGDIPEGYSVSREKKERFSLILESASTNQTSMYLCASSPPIYRDMISYEQYFGPGTRLTVT.

The chain recombines TRBV18 with TRBJ1-2; D is unresolved. The CDR3 contains 12 residues. Germline values: CDR1 KGHSH, CDR2 LQKENI. Trimming pared 7 bases from V and 4 bases from J, leaving 10 bases between. In DNA, the CDR3 is TGTGCCAGCTTCACAGAATCCTATGGCTACACCTTC. Translated, it gives CASFTESYGYTF.

The rearrangement joins TRBV7-3 to TRBJ2-1, with 12 bases identical to TRBD2. The germline gives CDR1 SGHTA, CDR2 FQGTGA. The CDR3 has 17 amino acids. J was trimmed by 3 bases and V by 5 bases; bases with no gene match: 8. The CDR3 bases are TGTGCCAGCAGCCCCACGACTAGCGGGAGACTCTACAATGAGCAGTTCTTC. Protein: CASSPTTSGRLYNEQFF.